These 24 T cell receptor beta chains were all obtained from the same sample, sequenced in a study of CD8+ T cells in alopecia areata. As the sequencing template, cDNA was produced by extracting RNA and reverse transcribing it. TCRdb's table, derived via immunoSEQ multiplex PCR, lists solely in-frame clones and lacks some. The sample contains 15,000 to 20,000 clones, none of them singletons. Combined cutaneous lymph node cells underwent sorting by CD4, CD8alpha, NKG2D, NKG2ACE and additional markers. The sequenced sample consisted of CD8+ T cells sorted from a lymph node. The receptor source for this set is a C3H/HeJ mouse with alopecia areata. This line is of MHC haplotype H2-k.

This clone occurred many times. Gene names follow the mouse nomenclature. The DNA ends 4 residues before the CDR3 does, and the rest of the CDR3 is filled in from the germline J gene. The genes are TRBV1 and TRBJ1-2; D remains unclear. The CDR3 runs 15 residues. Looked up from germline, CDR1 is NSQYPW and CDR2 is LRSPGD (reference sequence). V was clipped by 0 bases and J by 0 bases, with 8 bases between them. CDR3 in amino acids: CTCSADHTANSDYTF. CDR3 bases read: TGCACCTGCAGTGCAGATCACACCGCAAACTCC. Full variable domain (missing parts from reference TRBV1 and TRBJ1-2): VTLLEQNPRWRLVPRGQAVNLRCILKNSQYPWMSWYQQDLQKQLQWLFTLRSPGDKEVKSLPGADYLATRVTDTELRLQVANMSQGRTLYCTCSADHTANSDYTFGSGTRLLVI.

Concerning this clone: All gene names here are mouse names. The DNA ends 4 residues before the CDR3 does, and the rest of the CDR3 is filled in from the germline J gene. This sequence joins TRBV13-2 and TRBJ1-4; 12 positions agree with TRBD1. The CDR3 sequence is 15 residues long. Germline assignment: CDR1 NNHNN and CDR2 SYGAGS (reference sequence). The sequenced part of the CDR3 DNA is TGTGCCAGCGGTGGCCGGGACAGGGGGCCCGAA. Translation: CASGGRDRGPE. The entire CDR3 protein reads CASGGRDRGPERLFF.

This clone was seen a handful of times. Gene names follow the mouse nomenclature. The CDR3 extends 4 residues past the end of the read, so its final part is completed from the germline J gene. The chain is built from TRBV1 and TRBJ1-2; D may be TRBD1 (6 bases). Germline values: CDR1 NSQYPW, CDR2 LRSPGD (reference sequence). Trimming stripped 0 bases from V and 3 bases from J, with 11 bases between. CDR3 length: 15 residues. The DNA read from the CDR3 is TGCACCTGCAGTGCAGATTCAGGGGCGGACTCC. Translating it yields CTCSADSGADS. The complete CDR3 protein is CTCSADSGADSDYTF. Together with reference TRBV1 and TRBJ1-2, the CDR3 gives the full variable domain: VTLLEQNPRWRLVPRGQAVNLRCILKNSQYPWMSWYQQDLQKQLQWLFTLRSPGDKEVKSLPGADYLATRVTDTELRLQVANMSQGRTLYCTCSADSGADSDYTFGSGTRLLVI.

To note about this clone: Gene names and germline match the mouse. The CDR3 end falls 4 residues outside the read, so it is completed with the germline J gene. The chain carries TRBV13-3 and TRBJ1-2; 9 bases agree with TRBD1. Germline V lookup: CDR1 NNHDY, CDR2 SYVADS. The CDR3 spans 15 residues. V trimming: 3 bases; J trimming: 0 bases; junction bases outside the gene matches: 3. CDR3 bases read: TGTGCCAGCAGTGTCGGGACAGGGACAAACTCC. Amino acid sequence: CASSVGTGTNS. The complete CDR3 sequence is CASSVGTGTNSDYTF.

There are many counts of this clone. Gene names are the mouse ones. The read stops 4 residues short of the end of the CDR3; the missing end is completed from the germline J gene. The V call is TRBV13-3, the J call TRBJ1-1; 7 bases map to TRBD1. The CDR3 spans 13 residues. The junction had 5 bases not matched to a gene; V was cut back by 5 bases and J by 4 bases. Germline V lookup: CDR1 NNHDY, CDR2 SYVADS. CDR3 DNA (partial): TGTGCCAGCAGGGACAGGTTGGGCACA. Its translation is CASRDRLGT. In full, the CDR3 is CASRDRLGTEVFF.

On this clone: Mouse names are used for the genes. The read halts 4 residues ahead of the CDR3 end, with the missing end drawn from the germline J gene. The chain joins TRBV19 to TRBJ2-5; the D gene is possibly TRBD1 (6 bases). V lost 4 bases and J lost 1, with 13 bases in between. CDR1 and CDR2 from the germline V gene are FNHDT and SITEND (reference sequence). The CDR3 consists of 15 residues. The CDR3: CASSLPGTHQDTQYF. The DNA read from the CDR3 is TGTGCCAGCAGTCTCCCCGGGACACACCAAGAC.

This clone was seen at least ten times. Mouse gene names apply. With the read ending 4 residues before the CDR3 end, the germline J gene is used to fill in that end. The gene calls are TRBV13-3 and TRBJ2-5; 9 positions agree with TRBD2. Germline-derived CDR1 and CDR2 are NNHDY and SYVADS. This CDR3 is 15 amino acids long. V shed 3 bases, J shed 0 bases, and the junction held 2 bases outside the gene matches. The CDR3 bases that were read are TGTGCCAGCAGTGGGACTGGGGTTAACCAAGAC. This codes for CASSGTGVNQD. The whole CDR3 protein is CASSGTGVNQDTQYF. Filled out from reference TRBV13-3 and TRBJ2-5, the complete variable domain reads EAAVTQSPRSKVAVTGGKVTLSCHQTNNHDYMYWYRQDTGHGLRLIHYSYVADSTEKGDIPDGYKASRPSQENFSLILELASLSQTAVYFCASSGTGVNQDTQYFGPGTRLLVL.

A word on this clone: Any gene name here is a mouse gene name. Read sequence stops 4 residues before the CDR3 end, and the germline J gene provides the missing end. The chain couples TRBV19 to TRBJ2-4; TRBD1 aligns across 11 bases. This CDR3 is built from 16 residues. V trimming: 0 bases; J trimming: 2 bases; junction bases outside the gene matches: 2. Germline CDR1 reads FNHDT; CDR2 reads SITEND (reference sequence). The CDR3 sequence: CASSIGTGGDQNTLYF. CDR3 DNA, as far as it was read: TGTGCCAGCAGTATAGGGACAGGGGGCGATCAAAAC.

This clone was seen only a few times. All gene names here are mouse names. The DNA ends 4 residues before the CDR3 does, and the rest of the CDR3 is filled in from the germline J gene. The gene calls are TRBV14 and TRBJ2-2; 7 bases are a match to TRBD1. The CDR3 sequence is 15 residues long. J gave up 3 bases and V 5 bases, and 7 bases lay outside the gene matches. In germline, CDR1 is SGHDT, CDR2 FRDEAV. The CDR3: CASSPQGLDTGQLYF. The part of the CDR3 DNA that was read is TGTGCCAGCAGCCCACAGGGGTTGGACACCGGG.

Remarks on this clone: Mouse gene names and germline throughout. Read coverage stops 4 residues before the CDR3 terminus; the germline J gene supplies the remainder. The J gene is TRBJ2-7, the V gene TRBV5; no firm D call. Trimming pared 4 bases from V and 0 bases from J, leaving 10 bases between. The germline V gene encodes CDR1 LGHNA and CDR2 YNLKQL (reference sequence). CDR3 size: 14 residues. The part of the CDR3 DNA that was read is TGTGCCAGCAGCCCCGCACAGAACTCCTAT. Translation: CASSPAQNSY. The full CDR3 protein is CASSPAQNSYEQYF.

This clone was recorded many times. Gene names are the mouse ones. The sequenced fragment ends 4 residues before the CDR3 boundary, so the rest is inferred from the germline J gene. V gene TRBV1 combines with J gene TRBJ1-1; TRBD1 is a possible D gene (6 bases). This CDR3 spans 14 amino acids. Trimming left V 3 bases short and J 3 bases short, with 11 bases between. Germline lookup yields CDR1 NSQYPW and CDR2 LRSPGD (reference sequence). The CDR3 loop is CTCSAQGWDTEVFF. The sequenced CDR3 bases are TGCACCTGCAGTGCGCAGGGGTGGGACACA.

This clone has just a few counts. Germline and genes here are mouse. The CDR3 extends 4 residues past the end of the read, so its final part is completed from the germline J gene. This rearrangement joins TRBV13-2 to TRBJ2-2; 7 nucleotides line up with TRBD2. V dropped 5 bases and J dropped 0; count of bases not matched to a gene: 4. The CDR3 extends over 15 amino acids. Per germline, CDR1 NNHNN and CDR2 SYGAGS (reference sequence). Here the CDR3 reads CASGGGGANTGQLYF. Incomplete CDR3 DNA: TGTGCCAGCGGCGGGGGGGGAGCAAACACCGGG.

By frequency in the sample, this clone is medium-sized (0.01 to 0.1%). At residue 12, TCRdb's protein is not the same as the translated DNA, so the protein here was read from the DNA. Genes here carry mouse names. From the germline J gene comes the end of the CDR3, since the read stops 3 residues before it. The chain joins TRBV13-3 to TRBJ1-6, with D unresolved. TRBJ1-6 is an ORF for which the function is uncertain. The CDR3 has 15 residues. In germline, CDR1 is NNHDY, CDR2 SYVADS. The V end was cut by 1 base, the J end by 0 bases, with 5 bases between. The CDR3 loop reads CASSDPLSYNSPLYF. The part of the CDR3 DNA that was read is TGTGCCAGCAGTGATCCACTTTCCTATAATTCGCCC.

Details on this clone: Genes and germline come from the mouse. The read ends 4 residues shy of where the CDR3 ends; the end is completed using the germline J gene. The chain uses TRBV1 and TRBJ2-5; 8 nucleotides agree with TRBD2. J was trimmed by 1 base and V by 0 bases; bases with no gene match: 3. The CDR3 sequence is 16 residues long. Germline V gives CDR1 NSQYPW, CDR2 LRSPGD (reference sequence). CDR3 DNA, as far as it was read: TGCACCTGCAGTGCAGATACTGGGGGAGACCAAGAC. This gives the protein CTCSADTGGDQD. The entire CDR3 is CTCSADTGGDQDTQYF.

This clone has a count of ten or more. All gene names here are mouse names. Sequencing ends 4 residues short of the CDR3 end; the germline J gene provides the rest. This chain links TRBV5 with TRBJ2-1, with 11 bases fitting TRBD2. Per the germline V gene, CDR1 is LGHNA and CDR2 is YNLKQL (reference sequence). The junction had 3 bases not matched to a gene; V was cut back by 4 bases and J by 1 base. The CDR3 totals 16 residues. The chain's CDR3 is CASSPDWGGNYAEQFF. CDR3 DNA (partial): TGTGCCAGCAGCCCCGACTGGGGGGGGAACTATGCT.

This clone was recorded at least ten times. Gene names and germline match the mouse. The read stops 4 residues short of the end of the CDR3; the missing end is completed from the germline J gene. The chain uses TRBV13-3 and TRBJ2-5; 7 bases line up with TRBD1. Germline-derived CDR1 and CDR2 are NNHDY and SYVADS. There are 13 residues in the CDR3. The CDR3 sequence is CASSNRGMDTQYF. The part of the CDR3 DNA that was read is TGTGCCAGCAGTAACAGGGGAATGGAC.

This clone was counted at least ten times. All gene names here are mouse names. The part of the CDR3 DNA that was read is TGCACCTGCAGTGTCCGGGACAGGGGGGAT. Residues: CTCSVRDRGD. The CDR3 as a whole reads CTCSVRDRGDEQYF. The J gene is TRBJ2-7, the V gene TRBV1; 11 nucleotides line up with TRBD1. The sequenced fragment ends 4 residues before the CDR3 boundary, so the rest is inferred from the germline J gene. The CDR3 runs to 14 residues. Germline CDR1 is NSQYPW and CDR2 is LRSPGD (reference sequence).

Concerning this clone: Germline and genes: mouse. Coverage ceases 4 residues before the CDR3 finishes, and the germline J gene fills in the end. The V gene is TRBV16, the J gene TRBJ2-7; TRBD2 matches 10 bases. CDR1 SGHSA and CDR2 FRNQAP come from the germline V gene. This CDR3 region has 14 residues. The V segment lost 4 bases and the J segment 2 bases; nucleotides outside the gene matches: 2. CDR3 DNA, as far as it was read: TGTGCAAGCAGCTGGGACTGGGGTCCCTAT. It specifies CASSWDWGPY. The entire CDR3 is CASSWDWGPYEQYF.

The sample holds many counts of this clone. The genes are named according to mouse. The CDR3 spells CATRDRGYAEQFF. The CDR3 DNA, read in part, is TGTGCCACCCGGGACAGGGGCTATGCT. The V gene is TRBV13-3, the J gene TRBJ2-1; 10 bases are a match to TRBD1. The read ends 4 residues shy of where the CDR3 ends; the end is completed using the germline J gene. The V gene end was trimmed by 9 bases and the J gene end by 3 bases; junction bases not matched to a gene: 3. This CDR3 spans 13 amino acids. CDR1 is NNHDY and CDR2 is SYVADS in the germline V gene.

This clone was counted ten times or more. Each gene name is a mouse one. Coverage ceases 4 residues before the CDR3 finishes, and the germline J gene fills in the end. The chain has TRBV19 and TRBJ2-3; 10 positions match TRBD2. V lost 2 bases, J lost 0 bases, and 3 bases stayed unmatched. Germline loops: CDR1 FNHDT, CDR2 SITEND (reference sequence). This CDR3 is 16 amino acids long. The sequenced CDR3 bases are TGTGCCAGCAGTATTGGACTGGGGGCTAGTGCAGAA. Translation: CASSIGLGASAE. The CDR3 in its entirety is CASSIGLGASAETLYF.

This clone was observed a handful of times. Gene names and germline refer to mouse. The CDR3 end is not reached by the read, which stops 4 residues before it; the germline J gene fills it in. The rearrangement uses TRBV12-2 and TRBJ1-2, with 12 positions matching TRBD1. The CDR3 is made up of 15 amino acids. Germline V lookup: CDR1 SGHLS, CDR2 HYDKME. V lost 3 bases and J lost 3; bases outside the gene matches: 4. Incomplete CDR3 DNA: TGTGCCAGCTCTTCCCGGGACAGGGGGCACTCC. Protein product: CASSSRDRGHS. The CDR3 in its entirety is CASSSRDRGHSDYTF.

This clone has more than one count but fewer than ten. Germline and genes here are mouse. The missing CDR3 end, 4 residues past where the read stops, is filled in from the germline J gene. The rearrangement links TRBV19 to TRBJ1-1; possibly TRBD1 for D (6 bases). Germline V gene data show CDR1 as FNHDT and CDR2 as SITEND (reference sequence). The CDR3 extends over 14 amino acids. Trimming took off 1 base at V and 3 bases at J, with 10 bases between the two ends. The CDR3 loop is CASSIKQGDTEVFF. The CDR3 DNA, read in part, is TGTGCCAGCAGTATAAAACAGGGAGACACA.

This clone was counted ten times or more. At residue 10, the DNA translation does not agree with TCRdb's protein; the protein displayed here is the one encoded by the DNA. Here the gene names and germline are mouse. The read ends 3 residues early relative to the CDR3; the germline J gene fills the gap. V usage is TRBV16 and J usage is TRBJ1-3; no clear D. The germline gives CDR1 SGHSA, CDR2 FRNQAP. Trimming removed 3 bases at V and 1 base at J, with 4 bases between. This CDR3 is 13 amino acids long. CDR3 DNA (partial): TGTGCAAGCAGCTTCCAATCTGGAAATACG. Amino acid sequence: CASSFQSGNT. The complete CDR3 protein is CASSFQSGNTLYF.

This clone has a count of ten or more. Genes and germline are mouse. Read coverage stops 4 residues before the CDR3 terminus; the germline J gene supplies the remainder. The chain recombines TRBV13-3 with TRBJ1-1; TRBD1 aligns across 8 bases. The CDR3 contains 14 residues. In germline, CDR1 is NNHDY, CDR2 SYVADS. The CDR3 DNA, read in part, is TGTGCCAGCAGTGAAGGCAGGGGGCGTGCA. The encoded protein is CASSEGRGRA. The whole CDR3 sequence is CASSEGRGRAEVFF.